Listed below are T cell receptor beta chains from one sample, sequenced in a study of cytomegalovirus exposure and HLA in healthy donors. The method was immunoSEQ multiplex PCR; TCRdb's version includes in-frame clones alone and lacks a portion of them. The data show about 220,000 clones, 65% to 85% seen once. The sequenced sample consisted of PBMCs. Every receptor here comes from a woman aged 25-40 years in good health and CMV-seropositive. Both conserved end residues are part of each CDR3. Fields, in order: V gene, D gene, J gene, clone size, CDR3 length, CDR3 protein, CDR3 DNA. A D gene is named only where the DNA matches it firmly. The size field is filled for only some rows; it gives once, few, many or a size class.

V gene: TRBV18
D gene: NA
J gene: TRBJ2-7
clone size: NA
CDR3 length: 14
CDR3 protein: CASSPTPGSYEQYF
CDR3 DNA: TGTGCCAGCTCACCCACACCGGGTTCCTACGAGCAGTACTTC

V gene: TRBV2
D gene: NA
J gene: TRBJ2-1
clone size: NA
CDR3 length: 12
CDR3 protein: CASSGGNDEQFF
CDR3 DNA: TGTGCCAGCAGTGGGGGTAACGATGAGCAGTTCTTC

V gene: TRBV28
D gene: NA
J gene: TRBJ1-2
clone size: NA
CDR3 length: 13
CDR3 protein: CASTPDGNYGYTF
CDR3 DNA: TGTGCCAGCACCCCCGACGGAAACTATGGCTACACCTTC

V gene: TRBV6-5
D gene: NA
J gene: TRBJ1-1
clone size: NA
CDR3 length: 14
CDR3 protein: CASSYSRLATEAFF
CDR3 DNA: TGTGCCAGCAGTTACTCGAGATTGGCCACTGAAGCTTTCTTT

V gene: TRBV6-6
D gene: TRBD1
J gene: TRBJ1-2
clone size: NA
CDR3 length: 14
CDR3 protein: CASSYRTGNYGYTF
CDR3 DNA: TGTGCCAGCAGTTACCGGACAGGGAATTATGGCTACACCTTC

V gene: TRBV11-2
D gene: NA
J gene: TRBJ1-2
clone size: NA
CDR3 length: 17
CDR3 protein: CASSLDPSRASLYGYTF
CDR3 DNA: TGTGCCAGCAGCTTAGATCCAAGTAGGGCATCTCTGTATGGCTACACCTTC

V gene: TRBV4-3
D gene: NA
J gene: TRBJ1-2
clone size: NA
CDR3 length: 15
CDR3 protein: CASSQDFEGTSGYTF
CDR3 DNA: TGCGCCAGCAGCCAAGATTTCGAAGGGACTAGTGGCTACACCTTC

V gene: TRBV2
D gene: NA
J gene: TRBJ1-5
clone size: NA
CDR3 length: 14
CDR3 protein: CASSETDSNQPQHF
CDR3 DNA: TGTGCCAGCAGTGAGACGGATAGCAATCAGCCCCAGCATTTT

V gene: TRBV4-1
D gene: TRBD1
J gene: TRBJ1-1
clone size: NA
CDR3 length: 14
CDR3 protein: CASSQETGGPEAFF
CDR3 DNA: TGCGCCAGCAGCCAAGAGACAGGGGGGCCTGAAGCTTTCTTT

V gene: TRBV27
D gene: TRBD1
J gene: TRBJ1-4
clone size: NA
CDR3 length: 15
CDR3 protein: CASSRQGRTNEKLFF
CDR3 DNA: TGTGCCAGCAGCAGACAGGGAAGGACTAATGAAAAACTGTTTTTT

V gene: TRBV27
D gene: NA
J gene: TRBJ1-1
clone size: NA
CDR3 length: 13
CDR3 protein: CASSLVRGTEAFF
CDR3 DNA: TGTGCCAGCAGTTTGGTCAGGGGCACTGAAGCTTTCTTT

V gene: TRBV28
D gene: TRBD2
J gene: TRBJ2-7
clone size: once
CDR3 length: 14
CDR3 protein: CASRLGLDGYEQYF
CDR3 DNA: TGTGCCAGTCGTTTAGGACTAGATGGCTACGAGCAGTACTTC

V gene: TRBV15
D gene: NA
J gene: TRBJ2-1
clone size: NA
CDR3 length: 12
CDR3 protein: CATSRARNEQFF
CDR3 DNA: TGTGCCACCAGCAGAGCCCGCAATGAGCAGTTCTTC

V gene: TRBV4-3
D gene: NA
J gene: TRBJ2-3
clone size: NA
CDR3 length: 13
CDR3 protein: CASSQGVSDTQYF
CDR3 DNA: TGCGCCAGCAGCCAAGGAGTTTCCGATACGCAGTATTTT

V gene: TRBV14
D gene: TRBD2
J gene: TRBJ2-1
clone size: once
CDR3 length: 15
CDR3 protein: CASSRWREGLDEQFF
CDR3 DNA: TGTGCCAGCAGCAGATGGCGGGAGGGCCTTGATGAGCAGTTCTTC

V gene: TRBV10-3
D gene: TRBD2
J gene: TRBJ2-2
clone size: NA
CDR3 length: 15
CDR3 protein: CAISASGGDTGELFF
CDR3 DNA: TGTGCCATCAGCGCTAGCGGGGGTGACACCGGGGAGCTGTTTTTT

V gene: TRBV27
D gene: NA
J gene: TRBJ1-2
clone size: NA
CDR3 length: 13
CDR3 protein: CASSVDRNYGYTF
CDR3 DNA: TGTGCCAGCAGTGTCGACAGGAACTATGGCTACACCTTC

V gene: TRBV6-5
D gene: TRBD1
J gene: TRBJ2-1
clone size: NA
CDR3 length: 14
CDR3 protein: CASGLSLTGDEQFF
CDR3 DNA: TGTGCCAGCGGATTATCGTTGACAGGGGATGAGCAGTTCTTC

V gene: TRBV29-1
D gene: TRBD2
J gene: TRBJ2-1
clone size: NA
CDR3 length: 16
CDR3 protein: CSVERLAGGVYNEQFF
CDR3 DNA: TGCAGCGTTGAAAGACTAGCGGGAGGTGTTTACAATGAGCAGTTCTTC

V gene: TRBV4-3
D gene: NA
J gene: TRBJ2-2
clone size: NA
CDR3 length: 16
CDR3 protein: CASSQDSEGAIGELFF
CDR3 DNA: TGCGCCAGCAGCCAAGATTCGGAGGGGGCGATCGGGGAGCTGTTTTTT

V gene: TRBV28
D gene: NA
J gene: TRBJ2-6
clone size: NA
CDR3 length: 16
CDR3 protein: CASRPPRGAGANVLTF
CDR3 DNA: TGTGCCAGCAGGCCACCCCGGGGAGCTGGGGCCAACGTCCTGACTTTC

V gene: TRBV25-1
D gene: NA
J gene: TRBJ2-7
clone size: few
CDR3 length: 15
CDR3 protein: CASSEFRGTEDEQYF
CDR3 DNA: TGTGCCAGCAGTGAATTCCGGGGGACTGAGGACGAGCAGTACTTC

V gene: TRBV6-6
D gene: NA
J gene: TRBJ1-2
clone size: NA
CDR3 length: 13
CDR3 protein: CASSSQESYGYTF
CDR3 DNA: TGTGCCAGCAGCTCCCAGGAGAGCTATGGCTACACCTTC

V gene: TRBV6-5
D gene: TRBD1
J gene: TRBJ1-2
clone size: NA
CDR3 length: 16
CDR3 protein: CASSYSETGLGYGYTF
CDR3 DNA: TGTGCCAGCAGTTACTCAGAGACAGGGTTAGGCTATGGCTACACCTTC

V gene: TRBV5-1
D gene: NA
J gene: TRBJ2-6
clone size: NA
CDR3 length: 15
CDR3 protein: CASSIDGSGANVLTF
CDR3 DNA: TGCGCCAGCAGCATTGACGGTTCTGGGGCCAACGTCCTGACTTTC

V gene: TRBV5-5
D gene: NA
J gene: TRBJ2-7
clone size: NA
CDR3 length: 14
CDR3 protein: CASSPRGTQRGQYF
CDR3 DNA: TGTGCCAGCAGCCCCCGAGGGACTCAAAGGGGGCAGTACTTC

V gene: TRBV5-1
D gene: NA
J gene: TRBJ2-1
clone size: NA
CDR3 length: 15
CDR3 protein: CASSLEGDSYNEQFF
CDR3 DNA: TGCGCCAGCAGCCTTGAGGGAGACAGCTACAATGAGCAGTTCTTC

V gene: TRBV30
D gene: NA
J gene: TRBJ1-4
clone size: NA
CDR3 length: 13
CDR3 protein: CAWSHRFFDELFF
CDR3 DNA: TGTGCCTGGAGTCATCGCTTTTTCGATGAACTGTTTTTT

V gene: TRBV29-1
D gene: NA
J gene: TRBJ2-1
clone size: NA
CDR3 length: 13
CDR3 protein: CSVDAGPDNEQFF
CDR3 DNA: TGCAGCGTTGATGCGGGCCCGGACAATGAGCAGTTCTTC

V gene: TRBV19
D gene: NA
J gene: TRBJ1-2
clone size: NA
CDR3 length: 14
CDR3 protein: CASSIVPGHYGYTF
CDR3 DNA: TGTGCCAGTAGTATAGTCCCAGGCCACTATGGCTACACCTTC

V gene: TRBV6-1
D gene: TRBD2
J gene: TRBJ2-1
clone size: NA
CDR3 length: 15
CDR3 protein: CASSLLAGEGDEQFF
CDR3 DNA: TGTGCCAGCAGCTTACTAGCGGGAGAGGGCGATGAGCAGTTCTTC

V gene: TRBV5-1
D gene: TRBD1
J gene: TRBJ2-1
clone size: NA
CDR3 length: 15
CDR3 protein: CASSLQGQGDNEQFF
CDR3 DNA: TGCGCCAGCAGCCTGCAGGGACAGGGCGACAATGAGCAGTTCTTC

V gene: TRBV9
D gene: NA
J gene: TRBJ2-3
clone size: NA
CDR3 length: 16
CDR3 protein: CASSETRGGTTDTQYF
CDR3 DNA: TGTGCCAGCAGCGAGACTAGGGGGGGGACAACAGATACGCAGTATTTT

V gene: TRBV6-5
D gene: NA
J gene: TRBJ1-1
clone size: NA
CDR3 length: 14
CDR3 protein: CASSKGRGNTEAFF
CDR3 DNA: TGTGCCAGCAGTAAGGGACGTGGGAACACTGAAGCTTTCTTT

V gene: TRBV11-2
D gene: NA
J gene: TRBJ2-5
clone size: once
CDR3 length: 12
CDR3 protein: CASSSQGETQYF
CDR3 DNA: TGTGCCAGCAGCTCGCAGGGGGAGACCCAGTACTTC

V gene: TRBV5-6
D gene: NA
J gene: TRBJ1-2
clone size: NA
CDR3 length: 14
CDR3 protein: CASSFSWGTYGYTF
CDR3 DNA: TGTGCCAGCAGCTTCAGCTGGGGGACATATGGCTACACCTTC

V gene: TRBV19
D gene: NA
J gene: TRBJ1-2
clone size: NA
CDR3 length: 15
CDR3 protein: CASSRKTGENYGYTF
CDR3 DNA: TGTGCCAGTAGTCGTAAGACGGGAGAAAACTATGGCTACACCTTC

V gene: TRBV30
D gene: NA
J gene: TRBJ1-1
clone size: NA
CDR3 length: 14
CDR3 protein: CAWSPPVSNTEAFF
CDR3 DNA: TGTGCCTGGAGCCCTCCAGTCTCGAACACTGAAGCTTTCTTT

V gene: TRBV5-1
D gene: NA
J gene: TRBJ2-3
clone size: NA
CDR3 length: 14
CDR3 protein: CASSLAGAEDTQYF
CDR3 DNA: TGCGCCAGCAGCTTGGCAGGGGCTGAAGATACGCAGTATTTT

V gene: TRBV2
D gene: NA
J gene: TRBJ2-7
clone size: NA
CDR3 length: 14
CDR3 protein: CASADRSQSYEQYF
CDR3 DNA: TGTGCCAGCGCCGATAGGAGTCAATCCTACGAGCAGTACTTC

V gene: TRBV30
D gene: TRBD1
J gene: TRBJ1-3
clone size: NA
CDR3 length: 16
CDR3 protein: CAWSTDRGLRGNTIYF
CDR3 DNA: TGTGCCTGGAGTACGGACAGGGGGCTTAGAGGAAACACCATATATTTT

V gene: TRBV7-2
D gene: NA
J gene: TRBJ2-7
clone size: NA
CDR3 length: 13
CDR3 protein: CASSSGLSYEQYF
CDR3 DNA: TGTGCCAGCAGCTCGGGCCTTTCCTACGAGCAGTACTTC